This T cell receptor beta chain was sequenced for a study of blood T cells in healthy people across ages. The sample holds a few counts of this clonotype. Its cognate antigen is unknown. A second PCR, run for roughly 7 to 12 cycles, used a sample-barcoded 5' primer plus a J-beta primer mix. Using its own MiXCR run on the 5' RACE reads, TCRdb lists one record per CDR3 protein. The sample consists of some 1,000,000 distinct CDR3 sequences, around 25% of them appearing once. Germline assignment: CDR1 MNHNY and CDR2 SVGAGI (reference sequence). The CDR3 sequence is 14 residues long. Trimming shortened V by 7 bases and J by 3 bases, and 12 bases separated the two germline ends. Total RNA was extracted at no less than 6 micrograms per sample. Study conclusions and caveats: Researchers said unsorted PBMCs prevented a conclusive naive versus antigen-experienced comparison.

This sample also appeared in a second study, on T cells of mothers and their children. Per that study: The study recruited a few healthy Caucasian mothers and their six children as donors.

Material: blood. The sequence came from a girl aged 2 to 9 in good health. This chain links TRBV6-6 with TRBJ1-4; weak D call: TRBD1 (5 bases). CDR3 bases: TGTGCCAGCATCTCGACAGCCTCTAATGAAAAACTGTTTTTT. It codes for CASISTASNEKLFF.